Sequencing of this T cell receptor beta chain was carried out in a study of CD8+CD57+ T cells in acquired aplastic anemia. Study-level information: The study obtained an average of 3.2 ug of DNA from sorted CD4+ and CD8+ cells. Broader study findings: Patients and controls turned out to have more than 25 CD8+ CDR3 sequences in common.

According to the study, genomic DNA was the template for TCR beta VDJ and CDR3 profiling. TCRdb reanalysed the reads using MiXCR and keeps one entry per CDR3 protein. The table has 95,000 to 120,000 distinct CDR3 sequences, roughly 50% seen once. The CDR3 sequence is 14 residues long. The junction had 3 bases not matched to a gene; V was cut back by 4 bases and J by 0 bases. CDR1 and CDR2 (germline): DFQATT, SNEGSKA (reference sequence). For this clonotype: What it binds is unknown.

This receptor was obtained from a human donor in good health, serving as a control. V is TRBV20-1 and J is TRBJ1-5, with 7 bases matching TRBD1. Specimen: sorted CD4+, CD8+, or CD8+CD57+ T cells (not recorded which) from PBMCs. CDR3 DNA: TGCAGTGCTACGACAGGGTATAGCAATCAGCCCCAGCATTTT. Translated: CSATTGYSNQPQHF.